This TCR beta chain was profiled in a study of T cell responses to AZD1222 COVID-19 vaccine. Here immunoSEQ multiplex PCR was the method, and the copy in TCRdb shows in-frame clones only, minus some. In the table there are roughly 55,000 clones, roughly nine tenths of which are singletons. The sequenced sample was peripheral blood, obtained on day 0 of AZD1222 vaccination. The sequence came from an adult in good health.

The CDR3 is CASSLDSVKGSPLHF. For the CDR3, the DNA is TGTGCCAGCAGCTTGGACTCTGTTAAGGGTTCACCCCTCCACTTT. The V gene is TRBV5-4, the J gene TRBJ1-6; the D is unclear. Per germline, CDR1 SGHNT and CDR2 YYREEE (reference sequence). The CDR3 has 15 residues. The ends were cut back, 0 bases at V and 9 bases at J, with 13 bases in the middle.